This TCR beta chain was identified in a study of T cell changes during pregnancy in multiple sclerosis. The length of the CDR3 is 14 residues. The V end was cut by 4 bases, the J end by 5 bases, with 15 bases between. The germline V gene has CDR1 MDHEN and CDR2 SYDVKM. Measured with immunoSEQ multiplex PCR; TCRdb has only the in-frame clones, and not every one. Among about 87,000 clones listed, around 93% were seen once. This rearrangement joins TRBV28 to TRBJ2-7; possible D gene TRBD1, 5 bases. The origin of this receptor is a female donor in good health, enrolled as a control in a pregnancy study. The sample consisted of peripheral blood, taken in the third trimester of pregnancy. The CDR3 DNA follows: TGTGCCAGCAGTTCCTCCGGGCCCAGGGACGAGCAGTACTTC. As protein: CASSSSGPRDEQYF.